This T cell receptor (beta chain) was captured in a study of T-cell reconstitution after alpha-beta-depleted transplantation in children. Germline CDR1 is SGHVS and CDR2 is FQNEAQ. The CDR3 loop spans 17 amino acids. Trimming stripped 1 base from V and 0 bases from J, with 16 bases between. This clonotype has only a few counts. Unique molecular identifiers were used in preparing the TCRbeta library. TCRdb re-called the PCR reads with MiXCR, one entry per CDR3 protein. The sample comprises a few hundred thousand distinct CDR3 sequences, nearly 10% of which are singletons, and around 9.1% rests with the top ten.

Sequencing used PBMCs from the stem cell graft donor, obtained from the stem cell graft. This clonotype was obtained from a human donor who donated a stem cell graft to a child with SCID. This sequence joins TRBV7-8 and TRBJ2-7; perhaps D is TRBD1 or TRBD2 (6 bases each). CDR3 region: CASSLEFGGRSSYEQYF. The CDR3 DNA reads as TGTGCCAGCAGCTTAGAGTTCGGGGGCAGGAGCTCCTACGAGCAGTACTTC.